The clone carrying this T cell receptor (beta chain) was detected ten times or more. The data stem from a study of T-cell reconstitution after alpha-beta-depleted transplantation in children. Trimming took 2 bases from V and 3 from J, leaving 9 bases between them. The germline gives CDR1 SGHVS, CDR2 FQNEAQ. This CDR3 has 14 amino acids. Unique molecular identifiers were built into the TCRbeta library. TCRdb re-derived calls from the PCR reads in MiXCR, one entry per CDR3 protein. The data contain more than 20,000 distinct CDR3 sequences, about a tenth of them singletons. The source of this sequence is a human donor who donated a stem cell graft to a child with chronic granulomatous disease. Sequenced material: PBMCs from the stem cell graft donor, taken from the stem cell graft. V gene TRBV7-8 combines with J gene TRBJ2-3; D uncertain. Here the CDR3 reads CASSLRPRTDTQYF. DNA for the CDR3: TGTGCCAGCAGCTTAAGGCCCCGAACAGATACGCAGTATTTT.